This is a list of T cell receptor beta chains from one sample in a study of tumor-infiltrating lymphocytes in primary liver carcinoma. In TCRdb, the multiplex PCR reads were re-called with MiXCR into one record per CDR3 protein. The table includes tens of thousands of distinct CDR3 sequences, about 70% detected once. Material: liver tumor tissue from sampling region 4. The source of these receptors is a woman aged 60-70 years with primary liver carcinoma and hepatitis B virus infection. Both conserved end residues are trimmed from each CDR3.

ASCLRQRAGESH | 12 | TRBJ2-3 | TRBV11-1
SAGQGGADTQY | 11 | TRBJ2-3 | TRBV29-1
ARSPAGTADHNEQF | 14 | TRBJ2-1 | TRBV28
ASSTTSEGQYNEQF | 14 | TRBJ2-1 | TRBV11-3
SVEKAAREQY | 10 | TRBJ2-7 | TRBV29-1
ASSSQVSGANVLT | 13 | TRBJ2-6 | TRBV6-5
ASSLDPPCFTPF | 12 | TRBJ2-3 | TRBV11-3
ANSLWASGGYNEQF | 14 | TRBJ2-1 | TRBV12-3/TRBV12-4
AWSGGLAEAF | 10 | TRBJ1-1 | TRBV30
ASSLSLTSFYKEQF | 14 | TRBJ2-1 | TRBV13
ANSLDRYQDTQY | 12 | TRBJ2-5 | TRBV5-4
ASSSSTGLQPQH | 12 | TRBJ1-5 | TRBV27
ASSPNDSDTGNEQF | 14 | TRBJ2-1 | TRBV4-2
ASSYLPGRGGELF | 13 | TRBJ2-2 | TRBV6-2/TRBV6-3
ASRNPSGWLWSSTDTQY | 17 | TRBJ2-3 | TRBV6-2/TRBV6-3
AGRDTSGSYNERF | 13 | TRBJ2-1 | TRBV10-2
ASSLGGLTCTSGTQY | 15 | TRBJ2-3 | TRBV11-2
ASSFMRDFTDTQY | 13 | TRBJ2-3 | TRBV12-3/TRBV12-4
ASSLDPRSFSYNEQF | 15 | TRBJ2-1 | TRBV11-3
TSSDYRGMF | 9 | TRBJ1-4 | TRBV6-1
SGGTGDLSPA | 10 | TRBJ1-2 | TRBV29-1
ASNALGRGESQPQH | 14 | TRBJ1-5 | TRBV12-3/TRBV12-4
AISEVDSKNIQY | 12 | TRBJ2-4 | TRBV10-3
ASSYSGQRSSYEEY | 14 | TRBJ2-7 | TRBV6-6
VSSPHLYEQY | 10 | TRBJ2-7 | TRBV28
ASSYWGSGYVNGELF | 15 | TRBJ2-2 | TRBV6-2/TRBV6-3
SVVPVGVLHEQY | 12 | TRBJ2-7 | TRBV29-1
ACSQVSSGANVLT | 13 | TRBJ2-6 | TRBV4-2
VSSQVSSTVTQY | 12 | TRBJ2-3 | TRBV4-2
ASSLEDGENIGQF | 13 | TRBJ2-1 | TRBV11-2
ASRPSATITDTRY | 13 | TRBJ2-3 | TRBV11-2
VSSLVPGLAGQF | 12 | TRBJ2-1 | TRBV11-2
ASRRQVTSYEQY | 12 | TRBJ2-7 | TRBV28
VSSPGSGNSPIH | 12 | TRBJ1-6 | TRBV6-2/TRBV6-3
ASSLEATTGYT | 11 | TRBJ1-2 | TRBV11-2
VSSYSVTTSGYT | 12 | TRBJ1-2 | TRBV6-5
ATSLVVAGAGKSEQY | 15 | . | TRBV13
ASSLGVIQDTQY | 12 | TRBJ2-3 | TRBV6-5
TSRRGPRQPQH | 11 | TRBJ1-5 | TRBV6-5
ASRLTSPYNEQF | 12 | TRBJ2-1 | TRBV7-2
ASSNSPYSCTDTQY | 14 | TRBJ2-3 | TRBV11-1
ASSPGTGLYEQY | 12 | TRBJ2-7 | TRBV7-2
ASRVLESVNEQL | 12 | TRBJ2-1 | TRBV10-2
AAAWPRRGETQY | 12 | TRBJ2-5 | TRBV5-1
ASSVVSRELF | 10 | TRBJ2-2 | TRBV6-1
ASSPTGPRDTEAF | 13 | TRBJ1-1 | TRBV7-9
ASSSRGGSYTDTQY | 14 | TRBJ2-3 | TRBV5-1